The clone carrying this TCR beta chain was seen only a few times. Its antigen remains unidentified. The CDR3 is made up of 14 amino acids. V gave up 5 bases and J gave up 4 bases; unmatched junction bases: 4. Germline values: CDR1 KGHDR, CDR2 SFDVKD. The sample belongs to a study of T-cell reconstitution after alpha-beta-depleted transplantation in children. Study-wide findings and caveats: At one year after transplant, newly produced T cells mostly accounted for T-cell counts and diversity. The study traced high day-60 TCRbeta diversity in some patients to surviving recipient T cells and thymic progenitors. It was reported that alpha-beta T cells came from several hundred expanded graft clones (about two months after transplant).

This sample's TCRbeta library carried unique molecular identifier barcodes. TCRdb reprocessed the PCR reads via MiXCR and lists one record per CDR3 protein. The sample lists fewer than 550,000 distinct CDR3 sequences, around 16% occurring once. Material: PBMCs, mostly from graft donor cells, obtained 360 days after TCRalphabeta/CD19-depleted stem cell transplant. This receptor was taken from a boy under two years old who had a stem cell transplant for Wiskott-Aldrich syndrome, so the T cells may come from the graft donor. The chain is built from TRBV24-1 and TRBJ2-3; 8 bases agree with TRBD1. This CDR3 reads CATSVTGGPDTQYF. The CDR3, as DNA: TGTGCCACCAGTGTCACAGGGGGGCCAGATACGCAGTATTTT.